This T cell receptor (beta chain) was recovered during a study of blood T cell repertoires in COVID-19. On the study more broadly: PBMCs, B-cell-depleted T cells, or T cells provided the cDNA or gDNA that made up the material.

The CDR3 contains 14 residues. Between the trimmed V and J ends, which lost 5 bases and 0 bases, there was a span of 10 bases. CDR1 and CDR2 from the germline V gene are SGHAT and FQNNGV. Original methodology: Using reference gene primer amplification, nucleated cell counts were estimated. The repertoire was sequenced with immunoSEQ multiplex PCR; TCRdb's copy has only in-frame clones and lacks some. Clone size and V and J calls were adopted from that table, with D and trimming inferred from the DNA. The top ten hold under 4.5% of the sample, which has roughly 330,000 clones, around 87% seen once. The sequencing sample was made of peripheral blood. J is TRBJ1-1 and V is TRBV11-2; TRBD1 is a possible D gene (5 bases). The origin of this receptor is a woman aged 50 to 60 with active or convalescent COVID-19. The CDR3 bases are TGTGCCAGCAGCGCAGACAGCCTGAACACTGAAGCTTTCTTT. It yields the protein CASSADSLNTEAFF.